One and the same sample provided the 3 T cell receptor beta chains below, sequenced in a study of shared clonotypes between healthy human individuals (dated by TCRdb to 2020 to 2022). CD8 naive samples were CD45RO-negative cells positively selected for CCR7, giving a CD45RA+CCR7+ population that excluded TemRA cells. The library was prepared using the immunoSEQ multiplex PCR assay. Not all clones reach the TCRdb copy of this immuneACCESS table, which keeps in-frame sequences only. Checked studies attribute under half of the gap to unresolved V genes and leave the rest unexplained. The sample table holds about 2.1 million clones, of which around 93% were seen once. Together, the top ten hold about 1.7% of the sample. The sample comprised naive CD8+ T cells from PBMCs. Taken with the paper, the label for cell subset or site translates to: CD45RA+CCR7+. Source of these receptors: a man younger than 35 in good health. Some clones in this sample may be carry-over from other donors' samples.

This chain connects TRBV21-1 to TRBJ1-4. TRBV21-1 is reported as a pseudogene. The CDR3 is 16 residues long. CDR3 loop: CASSKEVPTTNEKLFF. In DNA, the CDR3 is TGTGCCAGCAGCAAAGAGGTCCCCACAACTAATGAAAAACTGTTTTTT.

The CDR3 is CASSKYWRDEQYF. The CDR3 DNA reads as TGTGCCAGCAGTAAATACTGGCGGGACGAGCAGTACTTC. V and J are TRBV27 and TRBJ2-7; possibly TRBD2 for D (5 bases). Germline loops: CDR1 MNHEY, CDR2 SMNVEV (reference sequence). The CDR3 loop spans 13 amino acids. Trimming left V 5 bases short and J 5 bases short, with 13 bases between.

V is TRBV28 and J is TRBJ2-7, with TRBD1 matching 8 bases. CDR3 length equals 15 residues. The germline V gene has CDR1 MDHEN and CDR2 SYDVKM. V lost 3 bases, J lost 2 bases, and 6 bases stayed unmatched. Here the CDR3 reads CASSFGLQGAYEQYF. The CDR3 DNA reads TGTGCCAGCAGTTTCGGGCTACAGGGGGCCTACGAGCAGTACTTC.